This is a list of T cell receptor beta chains from one sample in a study of cytomegalovirus exposure and HLA in healthy donors. TCRdb keeps only in-frame clones here, not all; method: immunoSEQ multiplex PCR. The sample includes 85,000 to 110,000 clones, roughly 66% of them seen just once. Sequencing was done on a sample of PBMCs. The receptor source for this set is a woman aged 50 to 60 in good health and CMV-seronegative. The CDR3 runs from the conserved cysteine through the conserved F or W. The D gene is left open where the match is weak. Not every row has a clone size; where given, it reads once, few, many or a size class.

>TRBV18|NA|NA|TRBJ2-1
TGTGCCAGCTCGTCAAATTACAATGAGCAGTTCTTC
CASSSNYNEQFF
>TRBV19|NA|NA|TRBJ2-1
TGTGCCAGCCGCAGGCTCCCGAGCAATGAGCAGTTCTTC
CASRRLPSNEQFF
>TRBV30|NA|NA|TRBJ1-2
TGTGCTTCCGTCGGCTCGAGGGCCTATGGCTACACCTTC
CASVGSRAYGYTF
>TRBV2|NA|NA|TRBJ1-4
TGTGCCAGCAGTGACAGGGCTGGTACTAATGAAAAACTGTTTTTT
CASSDRAGTNEKLFF
>TRBV5-1|NA|NA|TRBJ1-1
TGCGCCAGCAGAGTCGGGGGTAACACTGAAGCTTTCTTT
CASRVGGNTEAFF
>TRBV6-5|once|NA|TRBJ2-7
TGTGCCAGCAGACGCGGACAGATCTACGAGCAGTACTTC
CASRRGQIYEQYF
>TRBV30|NA|TRBD1|TRBJ1-2
TGTGCCTGGAGAAGGACAGGGGGCGCCTATGGCTACACCTTC
CAWRRTGGAYGYTF
>TRBV29-1|NA|NA|TRBJ2-2
TGCAGCGTTGGGACAGCCGTGAACACCGGGGAGCTGTTTTTT
CSVGTAVNTGELFF
>TRBV10-3|few|TRBD1|TRBJ1-1
TGTGCCATCAGGGAGGGACAGCCGAACACTGAAGCTTTCTTT
CAIREGQPNTEAFF
>TRBV7-8|NA|TRBD1|TRBJ2-1
TGTGCCAGCAGCGTCCGGACAGGGTACAATGAGCAGTTCTTC
CASSVRTGYNEQFF
>TRBV6-1|NA|TRBD1|TRBJ2-1
TGTGCCAGCAGTGCCACAGGGGTAGCAAATGAGCAGTTCTTC
CASSATGVANEQFF
>TRBV15|NA|NA|TRBJ2-3
TGTGCCACCAGCAGGGGATTGGACACCCAAGGGACAGATACGCAGTATTTT
CATSRGLDTQGTDTQYF
>TRBV29-1|NA|TRBD1|TRBJ1-6
TGCAGCGTTGGCGACAGGGCGGACTCACCCCTCCACTTT
CSVGDRADSPLHF
>TRBV7-8|NA|TRBD1|TRBJ2-5
TGTGCCAGCAGCTTAGTTCGTTGGGGGACAGAAGAGACCCAGTACTTC
CASSLVRWGTEETQYF
>TRBV27|few|NA|TRBJ1-5
TGTGCCAGCCCAAATCAGCCCCAGCATTTT
CASPNQPQHF
>TRBV29-1|NA|TRBD1|TRBJ2-3
TGCAGCGCCGGGACAGATCGCACAGATACGCAGTATTTT
CSAGTDRTDTQYF
>TRBV10-3|NA|NA|TRBJ1-1
TGTGCCATCAGTGAGTTGTCAGGTCCCTACTTCAACACTGAAGCTTTCTTT
CAISELSGPYFNTEAFF
>TRBV4-2|few|TRBD1|TRBJ2-2
TGTGCCAGCAGCCAAGATCACAGGGGCGAGGGCGGGGAGCTGTTTTTT
CASSQDHRGEGGELFF
>TRBV7-2|NA|TRBD1|TRBJ2-2
TGTGCCAGCAGCTTGACAGGGCTGAGGGGGGAGCTGTTTTTT
CASSLTGLRGELFF
>TRBV5-4|once|TRBD2|TRBJ2-7
TGTGCCAGCAGCAAAAAAGAGACTAGCGGTGCCTACGAGCAGCACTTC
CASSKKETSGAYEQHF
>TRBV4-3|once|TRBD2|TRBJ2-7
TGCGCCAGCAGCCAAGATTTGGGCGGAGCGGGAGTCGACGAGCAGTACTTC
CASSQDLGGAGVDEQYF
>TRBV27|NA|TRBD1|TRBJ1-1
TGTGCCAGCAAACTGTCAGGGGGCACTGAAGCTTTCTTT
CASKLSGGTEAFF
>TRBV18|NA|TRBD1|TRBJ1-3
TGTGCCAGCTCAAGTGACAGGGGGAAGGAAAACACCATATATTTT
CASSSDRGKENTIYF
>TRBV6-4|NA|NA|TRBJ1-1
TGTGCCAGCAGTGAGCGGTGGGACACTGAAGCTTTCTTT
CASSERWDTEAFF
>TRBV30|NA|NA|TRBJ1-6
TGTGCCTGGAGTCAGGGGAATTCACCCCTCCACTTT
CAWSQGNSPLHF
>TRBV7-8|NA|TRBD1|TRBJ2-7
TGTGCCAGCAGACCTACAGGGGGCCACGAGCAGTACTTC
CASRPTGGHEQYF
>TRBV28|NA|TRBD2|TRBJ2-3
TGTGCCAATGGGAGGGCCAGCACAGATACGCAGTATTTT
CANGRASTDTQYF
>TRBV21-1|once|NA|TRBJ2-7
TGTGCCAGCAGCCATGGACTAGCGGGAGTCCTCCGGGGCGAGCAGTACTTC
CASSHGLAGVLRGEQYF
>TRBV28|few|NA|TRBJ1-2
TGTGCCACGGAGATCAGGGGTGGCTACACCTTC
CATEIRGGYTF
>TRBV6-5|NA|NA|TRBJ2-3
TGTGCCAGCAGTTACTCGTCGGGTACGCAGTATTTT
CASSYSSGTQYF
>TRBV5-4|NA|NA|TRBJ1-4
TGTGCCAGCAGCTTTTTCGGTAGAGAAAAACTGTTTTTT
CASSFFGREKLFF
>TRBV2|NA|NA|TRBJ1-4
TGTGCCAGCAGCGAGGCCCAGGGAAGTAATGAAAAACTGTTTTTT
CASSEAQGSNEKLFF
>TRBV7-9|NA|TRBD2|TRBJ2-1
TGTGCCAGCAGCTTAGCGCAGTTAGCGGGAATTTACAATGAGCAGTTCTTC
CASSLAQLAGIYNEQFF
>TRBV7-9|once|TRBD1|TRBJ2-7
TGTGCCAGCAGCTCCCAGACAGGGCCCTTCTACGAGCAGTACTTC
CASSSQTGPFYEQYF
>TRBV14|NA|TRBD1|TRBJ2-7
TGTGCCAGCAGCCAAGAACCGGGACAGGCCTACGAGCAGTACTTC
CASSQEPGQAYEQYF
>TRBV6-6|NA|TRBD2|TRBJ2-1
TGTGCCAGCAGGACCGGGACTAGCGAGTTCTTC
CASRTGTSEFF
>TRBV29-1|NA|NA|TRBJ2-5
TGCAGCGTTGTTCACCAGGCAGGGTGGGAGACCCAGTACTTC
CSVVHQAGWETQYF
>TRBV6-1|NA|NA|TRBJ1-5
TGTGCCAGCCTGCAGGGCGAACAGCCCCAGCATTTT
CASLQGEQPQHF
>TRBV27|NA|TRBD2|TRBJ2-3
TGTGCCAGCATCAAGGAACTAGCGGGAGGGCCAGATACGCAGTATTTT
CASIKELAGGPDTQYF
>TRBV10-3|NA|TRBD2|TRBJ2-7
TGTGCCATCAGCGACGGACTAGCGGGGGCCTACGAGCAGTACTTC
CAISDGLAGAYEQYF